This TCR beta chain was identified in a study of control samples from healthy donors and cancer patients. Assay used: immunoSEQ multiplex PCR; TCRdb lists only in-frame clones, some missing. Here the sample spans some 150,000 clones, about 91% being singletons. The germline V gene has CDR1 LGHNT and CDR2 FRNRAP. CDR3 length: 15 residues. Trimming took 2 bases from V and 3 from J, leaving 11 bases between them. The chain combines TRBV12-5 with TRBJ1-5; D not resolved. The source material was blood. This TCR was recovered from a man aged 30-40 years in good health. For the CDR3, the DNA is TGTGCTAGTGGTTTGTTCTCTAGTCCCAATCAGCCCCAGCATTTT. It codes for CASGLFSSPNQPQHF.